Below, one T cell receptor (beta chain) is given with its context. Its antigen is not identified. Some clones are missing from TCRdb's copy, which holds only in-frame ones; the method was immunoSEQ multiplex PCR. The sample holds tens of thousands of clones, around 89% seen once. V dropped 4 bases and J dropped 4; count of bases not matched to a gene: 6. CDR3 length: 14 residues. Germline V gene sequence: CDR1 MNHNS, CDR2 SASEGT. These data belong to a study of OX40 agonist ivuxolimab in advanced cancers. Study in general: Intravenous ivuxolimab at 0.01 to 10 mg/kg was given to patients every 2 weeks.

Findings and limits, study-wide: Averaging showed that CD8+ T cells had more expanded clones than CD4+ did. The study did not work out the antigen specificity of the expanded peripheral T cells.

The chain employs TRBV6-1 and TRBJ2-7, with 8 positions matching TRBD1. Here the sequenced sample was CD4+ or CD8+ T cells sorted from blood, taken in a trial of the OX40 agonist ivuxolimab. The source is an adult with an advanced solid tumor such as melanoma, head and neck, liver or kidney cancer. The CDR3 loop reads CASSVRDRNYEQYF. The CDR3 bases are TGTGCCAGCAGTGTCCGGGACAGGAATTACGAGCAGTACTTC.